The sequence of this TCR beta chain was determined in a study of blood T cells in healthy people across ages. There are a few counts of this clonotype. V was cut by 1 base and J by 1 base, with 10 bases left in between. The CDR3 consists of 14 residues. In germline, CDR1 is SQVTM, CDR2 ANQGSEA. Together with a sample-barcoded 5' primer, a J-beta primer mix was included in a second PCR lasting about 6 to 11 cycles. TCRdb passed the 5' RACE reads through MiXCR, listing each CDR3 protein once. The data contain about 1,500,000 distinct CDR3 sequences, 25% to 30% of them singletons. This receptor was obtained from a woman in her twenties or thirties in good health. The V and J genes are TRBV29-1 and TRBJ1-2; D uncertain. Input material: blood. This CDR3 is CSVEGSDLNYGYTF. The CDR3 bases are TGCAGCGTTGAAGGCTCAGACCTTAACTATGGCTACACCTTC.